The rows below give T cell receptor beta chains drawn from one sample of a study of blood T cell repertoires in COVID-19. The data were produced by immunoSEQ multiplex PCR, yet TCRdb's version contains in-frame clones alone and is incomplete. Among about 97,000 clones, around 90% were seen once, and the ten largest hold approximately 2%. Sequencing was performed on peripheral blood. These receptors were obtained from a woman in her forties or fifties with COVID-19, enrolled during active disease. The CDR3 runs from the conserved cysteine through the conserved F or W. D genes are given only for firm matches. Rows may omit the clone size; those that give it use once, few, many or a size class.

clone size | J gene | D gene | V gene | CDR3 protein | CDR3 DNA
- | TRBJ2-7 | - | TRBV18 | CASSPRNKVRGYEQYF | TGTGCCAGCTCACCACGAAATAAGGTTAGGGGCTACGAGCAGTACTTC
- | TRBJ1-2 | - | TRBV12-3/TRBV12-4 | CASILQGGDGYTF | TGTGCCAGCATTCTACAGGGTGGAGATGGCTACACCTTC
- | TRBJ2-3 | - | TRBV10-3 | CAISEGTIPDTQYF | TGTGCCATCAGTGAGGGGACAATCCCAGATACGCAGTATTTT
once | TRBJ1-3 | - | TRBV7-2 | CASSLTRGNTIYF | TGTGCCAGCAGCTTGACACGTGGAAACACCATATATTTT
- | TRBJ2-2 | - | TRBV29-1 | CSVFSDTGELFF | TGCAGCGTTTTCTCGGACACCGGGGAGCTGTTTTTT
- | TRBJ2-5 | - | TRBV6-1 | CASSEGNRKQETQYF | TGTGCCAGCAGTGAAGGGAACAGGAAACAAGAGACCCAGTACTTC
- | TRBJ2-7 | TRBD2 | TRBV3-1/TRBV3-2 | CASSQEGKRGDYEQYF | TGTGCCAGCAGCCAAGAGGGAAAGCGGGGGGACTACGAGCAGTACTTC
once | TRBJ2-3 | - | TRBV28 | CASSSMTGSLTDTQYF | TGTGCCAGCAGTTCCATGACAGGTTCACTCACAGATACGCAGTATTTT
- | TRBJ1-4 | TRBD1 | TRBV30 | CAWSVRTGENEKLFF | TGTGCCTGGAGTGTACGTACAGGGGAGAATGAAAAACTGTTTTTT
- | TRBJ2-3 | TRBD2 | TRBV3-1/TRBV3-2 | CASSQGLAGEGGQYF | TGTGCCAGCAGCCAGGGACTAGCGGGCGAGGGGGGGCAGTATTTT
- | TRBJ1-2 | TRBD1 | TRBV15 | CATSREVRGRGGYTF | TGTGCCACCAGCAGAGAGGTCAGGGGGCGCGGGGGCTACACCTTC